Listed below are T cell receptor beta chains from one sample, sequenced in a study of blood T cell repertoires in COVID-19. Clones were sequenced by immunoSEQ multiplex PCR, and TCRdb holds only the in-frame ones, with some missing. The table shows about 64,000 clones, with 65% to 90% occurring only once. Sequenced: peripheral blood. These receptors all come from a man aged 50 or older with active COVID-19. CDR3s include the opening cysteine and the closing phenylalanine or tryptophan. A D gene is named only where the DNA matches it firmly. Clone size is given for some rows only: seen once, a few or many times, or a class if the clone is expanded.

clone_size: .
cdr3_length: 15
d_call: .
v_call: TRBV4-1
j_call: TRBJ2-5
cdr3_aa: CASSQYSVCQETQYF
cdr3_nt: TGCGCCAGCAGCCAATACAGTGTCTGCCAAGAGACCCAGTACTTC

clone_size: .
cdr3_length: 14
d_call: TRBD1
v_call: TRBV5-1
j_call: TRBJ2-3
cdr3_aa: CASSPGQNTDTQYF
cdr3_nt: TGCGCCAGCAGCCCGGGACAGAACACAGATACGCAGTATTTT

clone_size: .
cdr3_length: 16
d_call: .
v_call: TRBV12-2
j_call: TRBJ2-2
cdr3_aa: CASRFNSGRVVGELFF
cdr3_nt: TGTGCAAGTCGCTTTAACAGCGGGAGGGTTGTCGGGGAGCTGTTTTTT

clone_size: .
cdr3_length: 18
d_call: TRBD1
v_call: TRBV5-6
j_call: TRBJ2-2
cdr3_aa: CASSLAGTGGEFTGELFF
cdr3_nt: TGTGCCAGCAGCTTGGCCGGAACAGGGGGCGAATTTACCGGGGAGCTGTTTTTT

clone_size: .
cdr3_length: 13
d_call: .
v_call: TRBV2
j_call: TRBJ2-3
cdr3_aa: CASSQRVVDTQYF
cdr3_nt: TGTGCCAGCAGCCAGCGGGTTGTAGATACGCAGTATTTT

clone_size: .
cdr3_length: 20
d_call: TRBD2
v_call: TRBV14
j_call: TRBJ2-2
cdr3_aa: CASSQDWGGSGSLNTGELFF
cdr3_nt: TGTGCCAGCAGCCAAGATTGGGGAGGTAGCGGGAGTCTGAACACCGGGGAGCTGTTTTTT

clone_size: .
cdr3_length: 15
d_call: .
v_call: TRBV5-8
j_call: TRBJ1-4
cdr3_aa: CASSPGRGINEKLFF
cdr3_nt: TGTGCCAGCAGCCCCGGCAGGGGTATTAATGAAAAACTGTTTTTT

clone_size: .
cdr3_length: 14
d_call: TRBD1
v_call: TRBV2
j_call: TRBJ1-4
cdr3_aa: CASSWTGRSEKLFF
cdr3_nt: TGTGCCAGCTCATGGACAGGGCGTTCTGAAAAACTGTTTTTT

clone_size: once
cdr3_length: 12
d_call: .
v_call: TRBV6-6
j_call: TRBJ2-7
cdr3_aa: CASSPDSAGQYF
cdr3_nt: TGTGCCAGCAGCCCCGACTCGGCGGGACAGTACTTC

clone_size: .
cdr3_length: 13
d_call: .
v_call: TRBV4-2
j_call: TRBJ2-3
cdr3_aa: CASSRGAADTQYF
cdr3_nt: TGTGCCAGCAGCCGGGGAGCGGCAGATACGCAGTATTTT

clone_size: once
cdr3_length: 14
d_call: TRBD1
v_call: TRBV6-5
j_call: TRBJ1-3
cdr3_aa: CASRRDRGGNTIYF
cdr3_nt: TGTGCCAGCAGACGGGACAGGGGTGGAAACACCATATATTTT

clone_size: once
cdr3_length: 16
d_call: TRBD1
v_call: TRBV18
j_call: TRBJ2-7
cdr3_aa: CASSPETGTGAYEQYF
cdr3_nt: TGTGCCAGCTCACCAGAAACCGGGACAGGGGCCTACGAGCAGTACTTC

clone_size: .
cdr3_length: 18
d_call: TRBD2
v_call: TRBV9
j_call: TRBJ2-1
cdr3_aa: CASSAPSGLAGGRDEQFF
cdr3_nt: TGTGCCAGCAGCGCCCCCTCGGGACTAGCGGGAGGAAGGGATGAGCAGTTCTTC

clone_size: .
cdr3_length: 11
d_call: TRBD1
v_call: TRBV27
j_call: TRBJ2-1
cdr3_aa: CASSLRDRQFF
cdr3_nt: TGTGCCAGCAGTCTCCGGGACAGGCAGTTCTTC

clone_size: .
cdr3_length: 12
d_call: .
v_call: TRBV19
j_call: TRBJ1-2
cdr3_aa: CASSPPNPGYTF
cdr3_nt: TGTGCCAGTAGTCCACCTAATCCGGGCTACACCTTC

clone_size: .
cdr3_length: 14
d_call: TRBD1
v_call: TRBV5-1
j_call: TRBJ1-2
cdr3_aa: CASSTGTGVYGYTF
cdr3_nt: TGCGCCAGCAGCACCGGAACAGGGGTCTATGGCTACACCTTC

clone_size: .
cdr3_length: 14
d_call: .
v_call: TRBV9
j_call: TRBJ1-2
cdr3_aa: CASSATGANYGYTF
cdr3_nt: TGTGCCAGCAGCGCCACAGGAGCGAACTATGGCTACACCTTC